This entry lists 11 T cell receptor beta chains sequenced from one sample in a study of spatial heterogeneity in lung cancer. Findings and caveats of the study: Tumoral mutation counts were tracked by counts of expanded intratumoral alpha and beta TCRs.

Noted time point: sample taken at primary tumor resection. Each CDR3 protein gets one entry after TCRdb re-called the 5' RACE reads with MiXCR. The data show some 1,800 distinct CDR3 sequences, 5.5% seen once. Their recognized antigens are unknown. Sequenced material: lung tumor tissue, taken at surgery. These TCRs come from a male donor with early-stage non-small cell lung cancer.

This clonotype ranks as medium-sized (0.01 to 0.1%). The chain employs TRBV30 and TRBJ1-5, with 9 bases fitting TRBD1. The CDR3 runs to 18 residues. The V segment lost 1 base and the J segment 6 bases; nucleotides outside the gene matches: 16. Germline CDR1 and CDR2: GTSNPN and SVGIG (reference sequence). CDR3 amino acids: CAWSADRGFRLLRQPQHF. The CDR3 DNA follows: TGTGCCTGGAGTGCTGACAGGGGGTTTCGTTTATTACGTCAGCCCCAGCATTTT.

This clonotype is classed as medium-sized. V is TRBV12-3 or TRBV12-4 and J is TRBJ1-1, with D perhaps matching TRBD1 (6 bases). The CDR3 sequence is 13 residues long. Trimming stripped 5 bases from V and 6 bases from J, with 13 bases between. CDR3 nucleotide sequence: TGTGCCAGCAGTAAACAGGGTCCTTCTGAAGCTTTCTTT. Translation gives CASSKQGPSEAFF.

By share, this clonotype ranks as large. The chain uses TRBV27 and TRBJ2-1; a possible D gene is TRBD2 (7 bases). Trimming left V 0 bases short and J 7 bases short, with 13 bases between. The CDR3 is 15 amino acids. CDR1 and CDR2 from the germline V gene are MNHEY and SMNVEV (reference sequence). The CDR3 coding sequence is TGTGCCAGCAGTTTATCGTATGGGGGGGCGAATGAGCAGTTCTTC. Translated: CASSLSYGGANEQFF.

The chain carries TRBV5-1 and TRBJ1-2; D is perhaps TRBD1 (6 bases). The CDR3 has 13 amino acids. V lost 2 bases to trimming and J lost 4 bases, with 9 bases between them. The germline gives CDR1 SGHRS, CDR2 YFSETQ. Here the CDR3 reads CASSFTGLYGYTF. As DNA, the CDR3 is TGCGCCAGCAGCTTTACAGGGCTCTATGGCTACACCTTC.

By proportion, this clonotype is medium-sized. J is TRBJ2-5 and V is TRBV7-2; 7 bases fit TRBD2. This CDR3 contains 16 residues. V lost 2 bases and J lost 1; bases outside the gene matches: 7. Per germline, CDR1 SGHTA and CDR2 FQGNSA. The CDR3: CASSLFNGGTQETQYF. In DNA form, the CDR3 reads TGTGCCAGCAGCTTATTCAACGGGGGGACCCAAGAGACCCAGTACTTC. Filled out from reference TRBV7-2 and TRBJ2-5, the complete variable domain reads GAGVSQSPSNKVTEKGKDVELRCDPISGHTALYWYRQSLGQGLEFLIYFQGNSAPDKSGLPSDRFSAERTGGSVSTLTIQRTQQEDSAVYLCASSLFNGGTQETQYFGPGTRLLVL.

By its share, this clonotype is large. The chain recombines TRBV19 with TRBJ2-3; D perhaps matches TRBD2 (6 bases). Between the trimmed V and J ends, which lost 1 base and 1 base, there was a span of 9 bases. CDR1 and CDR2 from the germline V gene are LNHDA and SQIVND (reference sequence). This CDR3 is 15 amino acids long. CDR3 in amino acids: CASSIGGGGTDTQYF. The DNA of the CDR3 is TGTGCCAGTAGTATAGGAGGAGGGGGCACAGATACGCAGTATTTT.

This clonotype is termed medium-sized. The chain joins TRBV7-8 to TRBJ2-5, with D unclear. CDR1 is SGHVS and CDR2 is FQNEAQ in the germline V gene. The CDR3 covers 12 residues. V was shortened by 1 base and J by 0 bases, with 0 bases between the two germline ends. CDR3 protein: CASSLDQETQYF. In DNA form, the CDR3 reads TGTGCCAGCAGCTTAGACCAAGAGACCCAGTACTTC.

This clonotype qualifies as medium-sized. In DNA form, the CDR3 reads TGCAGTGCTAGCGGGGGACACGAGCAGTACTTC. Its protein product is CSASGGHEQYF. V is TRBV20-1 and J is TRBJ2-7; D is perhaps TRBD2 (6 bases). The germline V gene has CDR1 DFQATT and CDR2 SNEGSKA (reference sequence). Deletions cut 3 bases from V and 5 bases from J, with 8 bases between. This CDR3 has 11 residues.

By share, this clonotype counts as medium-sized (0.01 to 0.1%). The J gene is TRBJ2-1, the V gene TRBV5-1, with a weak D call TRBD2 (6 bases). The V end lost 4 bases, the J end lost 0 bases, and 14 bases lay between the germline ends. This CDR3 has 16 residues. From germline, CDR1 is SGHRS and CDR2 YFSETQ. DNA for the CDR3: TGCGCCAGCAGCCCACTTCGGGGGAGCTCCTACAATGAGCAGTTCTTC. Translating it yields CASSPLRGSSYNEQFF.

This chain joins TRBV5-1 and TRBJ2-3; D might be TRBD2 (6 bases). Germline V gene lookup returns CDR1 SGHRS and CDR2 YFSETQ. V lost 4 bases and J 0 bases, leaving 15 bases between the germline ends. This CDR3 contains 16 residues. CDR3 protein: CASSPDSGSSTDTQYF. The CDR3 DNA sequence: TGCGCCAGCAGCCCCGATAGCGGTTCTAGCACAGATACGCAGTATTTT.

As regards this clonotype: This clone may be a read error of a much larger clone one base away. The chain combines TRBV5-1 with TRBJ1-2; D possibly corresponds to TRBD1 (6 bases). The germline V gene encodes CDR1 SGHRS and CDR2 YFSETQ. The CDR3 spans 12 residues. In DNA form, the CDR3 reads TGCCCCAGCAGCCTACAGGGTTATGGCTACACCTTC. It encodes CPSSLQGYGYTF.